Listed below are T cell receptor beta chains from one sample, sequenced in a study of OX40 agonist ivuxolimab in advanced cancers. The protocol was immunoSEQ multiplex PCR, while the TCRdb copy is restricted to in-frame clones and leaves out a portion. The sample gives approximately 70,000 clones, more than 75% of which show up once; approximately 7% is in the top ten. The specimen was CD4+ or CD8+ T cells sorted from blood, collected in a trial of the OX40 agonist ivuxolimab. The receptor set was obtained from an adult with an advanced solid tumor such as melanoma, head and neck, liver or kidney cancer. Both conserved end residues are part of each CDR3.

TRBV27,CASSFLGGRSYEQYF
TRBV5-1,CASSPGGRQYYGYTF
TRBV7-2,CASSRGQQETQYF
TRBV19,CASTDRGEQFF
TRBV6-6,CASSYSREKLFF
TRBV5-4,CASSVLARGNNEQFF
TRBV11-2,CASSPDRDTEAFF
TRBV29-1,CSAPPGGRGNEQFF
TRBV18,CASSPPGKGGTEAFF
TRBV18,CASSPGLETQYF
TRBV21-1,CASSKADRGAAKNIQYF
TRBV7-2,CASSLFPGPNQPQHF
TRBV7-9,CASSSSSMNTEAFF
TRBV7-9,CASSLEETRNSPLHF
TRBV21-1,CASSKDDRGFGNTIYF
TRBV7-9,CASSLGGGDYGYTF
TRBV19,CASSGQGDNYGYTF
TRBV7-9,CASTPVSGRESREQYF
TRBV19,CASSISGSDTQYF
TRBV2,CASTAEYEQFF